These T cell receptor beta chains were read from a single sample in a study of cytomegalovirus exposure and HLA in healthy donors. Some clones are missing from TCRdb's copy, which holds only in-frame ones; the method was immunoSEQ multiplex PCR. This table holds about 180,000 clones, roughly 84% found once. The sequenced material came from PBMCs. These receptors all come from a boy younger than 10 in good health and CMV-seronegative. Both conserved end residues are part of each CDR3. D genes are given only for firm matches. Part of the rows lack a size; the others show once, few, many or a class for expanded clones.

TRBV5-1,-,-,TRBJ1-2,TGCGCCAGCAGCTTGTCAGGGGATGGCTACACCTTC,CASSLSGDGYTF
TRBV29-1,-,once,TRBJ2-3,TGCAGCGTTGATTCGCGGCTAACTCGCACAGATACGCAGTATTTT,CSVDSRLTRTDTQYF
TRBV4-1,TRBD1,-,TRBJ1-4,TGCGCCAGCAGCCTGGGACAGCCCAATGAAAAACTGTTTTTT,CASSLGQPNEKLFF
TRBV5-6,-,-,TRBJ2-7,TGTGCCAGCAGCTTGAGGATCGAAGGGGACGAGCAGTACTTC,CASSLRIEGDEQYF
TRBV5-5,-,-,TRBJ1-2,TGTGCCAGCAGCTTCTCGGAGGGCTATGGCTACACCTTC,CASSFSEGYGYTF
TRBV5-1,-,-,TRBJ1-5,TGCGCCAGCAGCCTTAGCGGGGGTCAGCCCCAGCATTTT,CASSLSGGQPQHF
TRBV5-1,-,once,TRBJ2-5,TGCGCCAGCAGCTACCAAAGCCCGGGTCAAGAGACCCAGTACTTC,CASSYQSPGQETQYF
TRBV2,-,once,TRBJ2-2,TGTGCCAGCAGTGGAGTCCGGGACGGGGAGCTGTTTTTT,CASSGVRDGELFF
TRBV30,TRBD2,-,TRBJ2-1,TGTGCCTTCTCTAGCGGGGGTCTCGATGAGCAGTTCTTC,CAFSSGGLDEQFF
TRBV5-6,TRBD2,-,TRBJ2-1,TGTGCCAGCAGCTCCGGGACTAGCCCCTACAATGAGCAGTTCTTC,CASSSGTSPYNEQFF
TRBV29-1,-,-,TRBJ1-2,TGCAGCGTTGAACGGGCAGGGAATAACTATGGCTACACCTTC,CSVERAGNNYGYTF
TRBV29-1,TRBD2,-,TRBJ2-1,TGCAGCGTTGTGTCCCCTGGGACTAGCGGGGGGGTACTGTCCTACAATGAGCAGTTCTTC,CSVVSPGTSGGVLSYNEQFF
TRBV28,TRBD1,-,TRBJ1-1,TGTGCCAGCAGCCGTGTAGGGGGCTCGGGCACTGAAGCTTTCTTT,CASSRVGGSGTEAFF
TRBV5-1,-,-,TRBJ1-2,TGCGCCAGCAGCTTGGATTCCAGTTTCAACTATGGCTACACCTTC,CASSLDSSFNYGYTF
TRBV4-3,TRBD1,-,TRBJ1-1,TGCGCCAGCAGCCAAGAATCGGACAGGGTGAACACTGAAGCTTTCTTT,CASSQESDRVNTEAFF
TRBV4-1,-,-,TRBJ1-6,TGCGCCAGCAGCCAAGCCGAGGTCGTGAATTCACCCCTCCACTTT,CASSQAEVVNSPLHF
TRBV30,TRBD1,-,TRBJ1-2,TGTGCCTGGAGGGCTGGACAGGTGGGCACCTTC,CAWRAGQVGTF
TRBV10-3,-,-,TRBJ2-3,TGTGCCATCGGGTCGGGGAGCACAGATACGCAGTATTTT,CAIGSGSTDTQYF
TRBV7-2,-,-,TRBJ1-1,TGTGCCAGCAGCTTAGACAGCCGCCAGACTGAAGCTTTCTTT,CASSLDSRQTEAFF
TRBV5-8,-,-,TRBJ2-3,TGTGCCAGCAGCTTGGCGGCAGATACGCAGTATTTT,CASSLAADTQYF
TRBV4-3,-,-,TRBJ2-5,TGCGCCAGCAGCCACCGTGTCGGTGAAGAGACCCAGTACTTC,CASSHRVGEETQYF
TRBV27,TRBD1,-,TRBJ1-1,TGTGCCAGCAGTTTAATTGGGACAGTTAACACTGAAGCTTTCTTT,CASSLIGTVNTEAFF
TRBV11-2,TRBD2,once,TRBJ2-3,TGTGCCAGCAGCAGCCAAGGACTAGCGGGTAGCTTAGATACGCAGTATTTT,CASSSQGLAGSLDTQYF
TRBV27,TRBD2,-,TRBJ2-5,TGTGCCAGCAGTTTGAAGGCGGGAGTGGAGACCCAGTACTTC,CASSLKAGVETQYF
TRBV6-1,-,-,TRBJ2-7,TGTGCCAGCAGTTATCCCTACGAGCAGTACTTC,CASSYPYEQYF
TRBV25-1,TRBD1,-,TRBJ1-1,TGTGCCAGCAGGGCCAACAGGGGCTTTGAAGCTTTCTTT,CASRANRGFEAFF
TRBV6-5,-,-,TRBJ2-2,TGTGCCAGCAGTCCGAGTGGGGGCCGGCTGCTGTTTTTT,CASSPSGGRLLFF
TRBV29-1,TRBD2,few,TRBJ2-3,TGCAGCGTTGAAGTCGGGGGGCTAGCGGGAGCGGGTACGCAGTATTTT,CSVEVGGLAGAGTQYF
TRBV27,TRBD2,-,TRBJ2-1,TGTGCCAGCAGTTTACTGGCGGGAGGCAATGAGCAGTTCTTC,CASSLLAGGNEQFF
TRBV5-1,-,-,TRBJ2-1,TGCGCCAGCAGCTTGGCAGCTACCAGGAATGAGCAGTTCTTC,CASSLAATRNEQFF
TRBV7-2,TRBD1,once,TRBJ2-1,TGTGCCAGCAGCCCTGGGACAGGGAATGAGCAGTTCTTC,CASSPGTGNEQFF
TRBV5-4,-,-,TRBJ2-5,TGTGCCAGCAGCTTGGCCGTCGGGGGAGAAGAGACCCAGTACTTC,CASSLAVGGEETQYF
TRBV10-3,-,once,TRBJ2-1,TGTGCCATCAGTGAGTCGCTTAGGGGGAACAGTGAGCAGTTCTTC,CAISESLRGNSEQFF
TRBV4-1,TRBD2,-,TRBJ2-1,TGCGCCAGCAGCCTCCTAGCGGGTAGCTCCTACAATGAGCAGTTCTTC,CASSLLAGSSYNEQFF
TRBV19,TRBD1,-,TRBJ1-4,TGTGCCAGTAGGGACAGGGGGAATGAAAAACTGTTTTTT,CASRDRGNEKLFF
TRBV27,-,-,TRBJ2-7,TGTGCCAGCAGTTTAGCGGCGGTGGGCTCCTACGAGCAGTACTTC,CASSLAAVGSYEQYF
TRBV5-5,-,once,TRBJ1-1,TGTGCCAGCAGCTTAAGGGGGGGCACTGAAGCTTTCTTT,CASSLRGGTEAFF
TRBV2,-,-,TRBJ1-2,TGTGCCAGCAGTGGCTTGAAGGACGGGGTTAGGAACTATGGCTACACCTTC,CASSGLKDGVRNYGYTF
TRBV6-1,-,-,TRBJ1-5,TGTGCCAGCAGTGAAATCACAGGCCTTAATCAGCCCCAGCATTTT,CASSEITGLNQPQHF
TRBV27,-,-,TRBJ2-3,TGTGCCAGCAGCCGTATTAGCACAGATACGCAGTATTTT,CASSRISTDTQYF
TRBV4-1,TRBD2,-,TRBJ2-5,TGCGCCAGCAGCCAAGGAGTGCTTAGCGGGGACCCAGAGACCCAGTACTTC,CASSQGVLSGDPETQYF
TRBV6-1,-,-,TRBJ2-1,TGTGCCAGCCATAAGGGGGTGTGGGATTATGAGCAGTTCTTC,CASHKGVWDYEQFF
TRBV19,-,-,TRBJ1-5,TGTGCCAGTAGTATTGGGCACAATCAGCCCCAGCATTTT,CASSIGHNQPQHF
TRBV6-1,-,-,TRBJ2-5,TGTGCCAGCAGCGCCGACAGTTTTTTAGAGACCCAGTACTTC,CASSADSFLETQYF
TRBV7-9,TRBD1,-,TRBJ1-5,TGTGCCAGCAGCTCGGACAGGGTAGGCCAGCCCCAGCATTTT,CASSSDRVGQPQHF
TRBV5-6,-,few,TRBJ2-7,TGTGCCAGCAGCAACACGATTCGGGACTACGAGCAGTACTTC,CASSNTIRDYEQYF
TRBV13,TRBD2,-,TRBJ2-1,TGTGCCAGCAGCTTGAGGTCTAGCGGGAGGGACAATGAGCAGTTCTTC,CASSLRSSGRDNEQFF
TRBV4-2,TRBD1,-,TRBJ2-3,TGTGCCAGCAGCCAAGAGGACAGGAGCACAGATACGCAGTATTTT,CASSQEDRSTDTQYF